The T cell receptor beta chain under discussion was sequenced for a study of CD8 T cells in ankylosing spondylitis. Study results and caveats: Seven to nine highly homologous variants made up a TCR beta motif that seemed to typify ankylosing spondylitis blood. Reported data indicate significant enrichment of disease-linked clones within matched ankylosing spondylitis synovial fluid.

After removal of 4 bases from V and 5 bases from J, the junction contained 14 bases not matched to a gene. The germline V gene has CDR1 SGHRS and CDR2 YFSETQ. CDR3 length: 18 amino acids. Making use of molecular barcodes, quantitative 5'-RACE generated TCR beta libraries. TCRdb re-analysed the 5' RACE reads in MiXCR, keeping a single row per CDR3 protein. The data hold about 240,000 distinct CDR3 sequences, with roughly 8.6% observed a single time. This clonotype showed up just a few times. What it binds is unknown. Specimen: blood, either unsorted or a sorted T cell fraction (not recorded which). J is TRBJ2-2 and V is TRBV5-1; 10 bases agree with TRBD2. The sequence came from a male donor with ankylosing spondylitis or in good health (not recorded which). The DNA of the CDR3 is TGCGCCAGCAGCATCGGCCCCCCTAGCGGGAGTCGGACCGGGGAGCTGTTTTTT. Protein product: CASSIGPPSGSRTGELFF.